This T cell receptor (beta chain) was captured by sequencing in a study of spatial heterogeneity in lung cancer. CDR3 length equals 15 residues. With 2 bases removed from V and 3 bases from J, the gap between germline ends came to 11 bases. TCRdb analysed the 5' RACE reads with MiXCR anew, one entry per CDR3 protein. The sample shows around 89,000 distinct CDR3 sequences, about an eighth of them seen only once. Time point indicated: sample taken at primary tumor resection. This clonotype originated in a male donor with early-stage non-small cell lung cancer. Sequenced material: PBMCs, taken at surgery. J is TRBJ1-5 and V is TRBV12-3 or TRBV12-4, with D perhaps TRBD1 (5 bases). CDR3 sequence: CASSLRQGLNQPQHF. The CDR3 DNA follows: TGTGCCAGCAGTTTAAGGCAGGGTCTCAATCAGCCCCAGCATTTT.